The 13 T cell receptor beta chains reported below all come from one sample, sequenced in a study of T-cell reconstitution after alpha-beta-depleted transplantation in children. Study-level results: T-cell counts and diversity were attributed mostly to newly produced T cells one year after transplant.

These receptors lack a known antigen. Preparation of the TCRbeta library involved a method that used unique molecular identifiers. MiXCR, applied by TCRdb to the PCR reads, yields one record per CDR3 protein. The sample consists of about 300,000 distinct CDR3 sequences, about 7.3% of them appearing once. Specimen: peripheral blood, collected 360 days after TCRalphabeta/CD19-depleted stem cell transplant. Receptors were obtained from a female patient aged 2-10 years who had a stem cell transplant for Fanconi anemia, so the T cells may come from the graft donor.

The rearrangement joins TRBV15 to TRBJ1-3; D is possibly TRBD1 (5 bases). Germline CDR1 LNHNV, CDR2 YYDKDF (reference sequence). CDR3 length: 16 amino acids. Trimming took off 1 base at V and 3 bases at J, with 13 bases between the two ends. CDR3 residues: CATSRGPGGFGNTIYF. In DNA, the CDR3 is TGTGCCACCAGCAGAGGTCCCGGGGGATTTGGAAACACCATATATTTT.

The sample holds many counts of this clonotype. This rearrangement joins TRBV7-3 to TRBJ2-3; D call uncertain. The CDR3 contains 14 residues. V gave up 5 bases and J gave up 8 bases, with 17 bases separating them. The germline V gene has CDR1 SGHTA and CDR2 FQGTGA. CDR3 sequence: CASSPTYSLGTQYF. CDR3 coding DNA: TGTGCCAGCAGCCCCACATACTCACTTGGTACGCAGTATTTT.

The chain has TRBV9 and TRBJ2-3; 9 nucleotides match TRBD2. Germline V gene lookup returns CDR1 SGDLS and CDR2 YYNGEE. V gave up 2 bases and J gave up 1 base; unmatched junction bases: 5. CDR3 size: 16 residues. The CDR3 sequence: CASSVRAGGRTDTQYF. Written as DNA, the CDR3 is TGTGCCAGCAGCGTTAGGGCGGGGGGGCGCACAGATACGCAGTATTTT.

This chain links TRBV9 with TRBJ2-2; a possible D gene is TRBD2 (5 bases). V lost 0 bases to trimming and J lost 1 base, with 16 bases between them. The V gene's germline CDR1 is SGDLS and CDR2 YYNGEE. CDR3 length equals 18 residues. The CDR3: CASSVESLASRNTGELFF. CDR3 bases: TGTGCCAGCAGCGTAGAAAGTCTAGCAAGTCGGAACACCGGGGAGCTGTTTTTT.

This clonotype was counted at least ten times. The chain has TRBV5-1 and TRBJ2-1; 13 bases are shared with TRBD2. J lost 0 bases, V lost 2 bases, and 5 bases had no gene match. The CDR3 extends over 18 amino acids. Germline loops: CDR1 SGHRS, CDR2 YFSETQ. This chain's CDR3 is CASSLPGLAGLSYNEQFF. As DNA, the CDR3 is TGCGCCAGCAGCTTACCGGGACTAGCGGGGCTCTCCTACAATGAGCAGTTCTTC.

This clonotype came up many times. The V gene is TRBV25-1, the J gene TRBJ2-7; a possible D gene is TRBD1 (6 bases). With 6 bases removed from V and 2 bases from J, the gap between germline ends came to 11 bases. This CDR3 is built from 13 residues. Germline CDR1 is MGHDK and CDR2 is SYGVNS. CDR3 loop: CASRDGQTYEQYF. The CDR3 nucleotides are TGTGCCAGCAGAGATGGACAGACCTACGAGCAGTACTTC.

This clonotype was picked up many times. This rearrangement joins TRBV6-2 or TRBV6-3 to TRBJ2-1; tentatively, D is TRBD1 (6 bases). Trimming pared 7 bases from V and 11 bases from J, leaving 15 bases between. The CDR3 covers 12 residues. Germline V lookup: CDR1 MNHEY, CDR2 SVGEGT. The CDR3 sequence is CASMPRTAKQFF. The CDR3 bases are TGTGCCAGCATGCCCAGGACAGCGAAGCAGTTCTTC.

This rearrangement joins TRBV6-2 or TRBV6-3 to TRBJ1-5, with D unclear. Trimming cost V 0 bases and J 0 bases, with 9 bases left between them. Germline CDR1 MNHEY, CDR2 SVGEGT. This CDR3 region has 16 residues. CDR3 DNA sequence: TGTGCCAGCAGTTACTCGCGACAAATTAGCAATCAGCCCCAGCATTTT. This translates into CASSYSRQISNQPQHF.

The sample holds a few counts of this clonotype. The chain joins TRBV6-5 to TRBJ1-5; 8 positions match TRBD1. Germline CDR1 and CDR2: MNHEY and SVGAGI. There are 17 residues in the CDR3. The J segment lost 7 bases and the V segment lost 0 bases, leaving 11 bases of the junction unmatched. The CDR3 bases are TGTGCCAGCAGTTACTCTGGGACAGGTGCTCTTAGACAGCCCCAGCATTTT. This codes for CASSYSGTGALRQPQHF.

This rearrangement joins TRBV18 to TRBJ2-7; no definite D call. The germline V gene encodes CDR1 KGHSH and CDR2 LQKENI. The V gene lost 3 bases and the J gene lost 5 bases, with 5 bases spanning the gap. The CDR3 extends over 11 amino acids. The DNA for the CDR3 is TGTGCCAGCTCACCGAATAACGAGCAGTACTTC. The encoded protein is CASSPNNEQYF.

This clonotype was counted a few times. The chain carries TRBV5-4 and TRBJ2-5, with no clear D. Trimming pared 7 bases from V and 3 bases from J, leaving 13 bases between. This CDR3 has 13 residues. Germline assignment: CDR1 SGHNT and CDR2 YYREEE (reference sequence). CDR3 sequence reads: CASHPRPEETQYF. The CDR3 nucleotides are TGTGCCAGCCATCCTCGGCCGGAAGAGACCCAGTACTTC.

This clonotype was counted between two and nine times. CDR3 residues: CASSPRVRYNEQFF. CDR3 in DNA: TGTGCCAGCAGCCCCAGGGTCCGATACAATGAGCAGTTCTTC. The rearrangement joins TRBV7-8 to TRBJ2-1; D perhaps matches TRBD1 (5 bases). Germline V gene sequence: CDR1 SGHVS, CDR2 FQNEAQ. The CDR3 loop spans 14 amino acids. V was pared by 5 bases and J by 4 bases, with 12 bases between.

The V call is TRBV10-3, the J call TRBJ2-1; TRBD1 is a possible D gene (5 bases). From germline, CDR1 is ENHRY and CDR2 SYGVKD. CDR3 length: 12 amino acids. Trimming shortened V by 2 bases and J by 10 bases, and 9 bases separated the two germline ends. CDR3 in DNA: TGTGCCATCAGTGAGGGGGCAGAAGAGCAGTTCTTC. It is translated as CAISEGAEEQFF.